These T cell receptor beta chains were read from a single sample in a study of blood T cell repertoires in COVID-19. Generated by immunoSEQ multiplex PCR, the TCRdb table keeps only in-frame clones and is missing some. The table shows about 140,000 clones, with over 85% occurring only once. The sample consisted of peripheral blood. Every receptor here comes from a human donor in a cohort sampled during active COVID-19. CDR3s include the opening cysteine and the closing phenylalanine or tryptophan. The D gene is left open where the match is weak. Rows may omit the clone size; those that give it use once, few, many or a size class.

J,D,V,size,CDR3,DNA
TRBJ1-6,NA,TRBV7-9,NA,CASNPGGFNSPLHF,TGTGCCAGCAACCCGGGGGGGTTTAATTCACCCCTCCACTTT
TRBJ1-2,TRBD1,TRBV6-5,NA,CASSYSVPGQGHGYTF,TGTGCCAGCAGTTACTCAGTTCCGGGACAGGGCCACGGCTACACCTTC
TRBJ2-7,TRBD1,TRBV7-9,NA,CASSARQGRYEQYF,TGTGCCAGCAGCGCCCGACAGGGGAGATACGAGCAGTACTTC
TRBJ2-1,TRBD2,TRBV9,NA,CASSAPGTSGSGNEQFF,TGTGCCAGCAGCGCCCCCGGGACTAGCGGGTCGGGTAATGAGCAGTTCTTC
TRBJ2-6,TRBD1,TRBV16,NA,CASSQFAGTGGSGANVLTF,TGTGCCAGCAGCCAATTCGCCGGGACAGGGGGCTCTGGGGCCAACGTCCTGACTTTC
TRBJ2-1,NA,TRBV5-4,NA,CASSPEGQNYNEQFF,TGTGCCAGCAGCCCTGAGGGTCAAAACTACAATGAGCAGTTCTTC
TRBJ2-3,TRBD2,TRBV9,NA,CASSPSGGYTDTQYF,TGTGCCAGCAGCCCTAGCGGGGGATACACAGATACGCAGTATTTT
TRBJ2-3,TRBD2,TRBV11-2,NA,CASSLVRGMQYF,TGTGCCAGCAGCTTAGTGCGGGGGATGCAGTATTTT
TRBJ2-1,TRBD2,TRBV7-9,few,CASSLRLAGSYNEQFF,TGTGCCAGCAGCTTACGGCTAGCGGGTTCCTACAATGAGCAGTTCTTC
TRBJ2-3,NA,TRBV7-2,once,CASSLVSNTDTQYF,TGTGCCAGCAGCTTAGTCTCTAACACAGATACGCAGTATTTT
TRBJ2-1,NA,TRBV7-6,once,CASSLVGTNYNEQFF,TGTGCCAGCAGCTTAGTTGGGACAAATTACAATGAGCAGTTCTTC
TRBJ2-1,TRBD2,TRBV29-1,NA,CSVEGLAGAPNEQFF,TGCAGCGTTGAAGGGCTAGCGGGGGCCCCCAATGAGCAGTTCTTC
TRBJ1-1,NA,TRBV6-6,NA,CASSYQRLMNTEAFF,TGTGCCAGCAGCTACCAGAGGCTCATGAACACTGAAGCTTTCTTT
TRBJ1-3,NA,TRBV19,NA,CASSMMASGNTIYF,TGTGCCAGTAGTATGATGGCTTCTGGAAACACCATATATTTT
TRBJ1-3,NA,TRBV11-2,NA,CASSFGPGFPGNTIYF,TGTGCCAGCAGCTTCGGTCCGGGTTTCCCTGGAAACACCATATATTTT
TRBJ2-3,TRBD2,TRBV4-1,NA,CASSRTSGGVGTDTQYF,TGCGCCAGCAGCAGGACTAGCGGGGGGGTTGGCACAGATACGCAGTATTTT
TRBJ2-3,TRBD1,TRBV4-1,once,CASSQEQQGATDTQYF,TGCGCCAGCAGCCAAGAACAACAGGGGGCCACAGATACGCAGTATTTT
TRBJ2-2,NA,TRBV11-3,NA,CASSLRRAGELFF,TGTGCCAGCAGCTTACGGAGGGCCGGGGAGCTGTTTTTT
TRBJ1-5,NA,TRBV7-9,NA,CASSLAATEGNQPQHF,TGTGCCAGCAGCTTAGCGGCGACAGAAGGCAATCAGCCCCAGCATTTT
TRBJ1-1,TRBD1,TRBV7-9,NA,CASSLRGQGWFTEAFF,TGTGCCAGCAGCTTAAGGGGACAGGGGTGGTTCACTGAAGCTTTCTTT
TRBJ1-2,NA,TRBV7-3,few,CASSLDNFYGYTF,TGTGCCAGCAGCTTAGACAATTTCTATGGCTACACCTTC
TRBJ2-1,NA,TRBV11-3,NA,CASSLDRQGWNEQFF,TGTGCCAGCAGCTTAGATCGCCAGGGGTGGAATGAGCAGTTCTTC
TRBJ1-1,TRBD1,TRBV6-2/TRBV6-3,NA,CASSYPKDRVTNTEAFF,TGTGCCAGCAGTTACCCGAAGGACAGGGTGACGAACACTGAAGCTTTCTTT
TRBJ1-4,TRBD1,TRBV7-6,NA,CASSIQPGQGAEKLFF,TGTGCCAGCAGCATCCAACCGGGACAGGGGGCTGAAAAACTGTTTTTT
TRBJ1-6,TRBD1,TRBV5-4,NA,CASSWGTGGNSPLHF,TGTGCCAGCAGCTGGGGGACAGGGGGGAATTCACCCCTCCACTTT
TRBJ1-1,TRBD1,TRBV27,NA,CASRSGDRNTEAFF,TGTGCCAGCAGATCCGGGGACAGGAACACTGAAGCTTTCTTT
TRBJ1-2,NA,TRBV30,NA,CARGQNYGYTF,TGTGCCCGGGGTCAGAACTATGGCTACACCTTC
TRBJ2-3,TRBD2,TRBV7-9,NA,CASSFSGGADTQYF,TGTGCCAGCAGCTTTTCTGGGGGGGCAGATACGCAGTATTTT
TRBJ1-2,NA,TRBV5-6,NA,CASSSDTSYGYTF,TGTGCCAGCAGCTCTGACACCAGCTATGGCTACACCTTC
TRBJ1-2,NA,TRBV7-2,NA,CASSPLGGYGYTF,TGTGCCAGCAGCCCCCTCGGTGGCTATGGCTACACCTTC
TRBJ2-1,TRBD2,TRBV5-1,NA,CASSLAPREGGSSYNEQFF,TGCGCCAGCAGCTTGGCCCCACGGGAGGGGGGGAGCTCCTACAATGAGCAGTTCTTC
TRBJ2-6,TRBD1,TRBV7-9,NA,CASSLGTGLSGANVLTF,TGTGCCAGCAGCTTAGGGACAGGTCTCTCTGGGGCCAACGTCCTGACTTTC
TRBJ2-7,NA,TRBV9,NA,CASSVGTYRYEQYF,TGTGCCAGCAGCGTAGGAACTTACAGGTACGAGCAGTACTTC
TRBJ2-1,TRBD2,TRBV7-3,NA,CASGEIAGGSYNEQFF,TGTGCCAGCGGCGAGATAGCGGGGGGATCCTACAATGAGCAGTTCTTC
TRBJ2-5,TRBD1,TRBV5-6,NA,CASSPYWAGGRETQYF,TGTGCCAGCAGCCCTTATTGGGCAGGGGGACGAGAGACCCAGTACTTC
TRBJ1-5,NA,TRBV9,NA,CASSPTANVQGGGQPQHF,TGTGCCAGCAGCCCAACGGCAAACGTACAGGGAGGGGGTCAGCCCCAGCATTTT
TRBJ1-2,NA,TRBV29-1,NA,CSVGRQGNGYTF,TGCAGCGTTGGGCGTCAGGGAAATGGCTACACCTTC
TRBJ1-2,NA,TRBV25-1,NA,CASSEYGTHYGYTF,TGTGCCAGCAGTGAATATGGGACACACTATGGCTACACCTTC
TRBJ2-7,TRBD1,TRBV6-6,few,CASSQPGQGIHEQYF,TGTGCCAGCAGCCAGCCGGGACAGGGGATCCACGAGCAGTACTTC
TRBJ2-2,TRBD2,TRBV7-7,once,CASSSSGGATGELFF,TGTGCCAGCAGCTCAAGCGGGGGGGCTACCGGGGAGCTGTTTTTT
TRBJ2-7,TRBD1,TRBV7-9,NA,CASSPQGAYEQYF,TGTGCCAGCAGCCCTCAGGGGGCCTACGAGCAGTACTTC
TRBJ2-1,TRBD1,TRBV10-3,NA,CATAIPDRGYNEQFF,TGTGCCACCGCCATCCCGGACAGGGGTTACAATGAGCAGTTCTTC